This T cell receptor (beta chain) was sequenced for a study of blood T cell repertoires in COVID-19. Looking at the study overall: The samples span acute and convalescent COVID-19 from the United States, Italy and Spain. PBMCs, B-cell-depleted T cells, or T cells provided the cDNA or gDNA that made up the material.

This CDR3 is built from 13 residues. The germline gives CDR1 LNHNV, CDR2 YYDKDF (reference sequence). Trimming stripped 3 bases from V and 0 bases from J, with 4 bases between. Sequenced by immunoSEQ multiplex PCR; TCRdb stores in-frame clones only, minus some. The sample contains 220,000 or so clones, roughly 81% of which appear only once. The chain uses TRBV15 and TRBJ2-3; no clear D gene. This TCR came from a man between 45 and 60 years old who had recovered from COVID-19. The sample comprised peripheral blood. CDR3 region: CATSSFSTDTQYF. CDR3 DNA sequence: TGTGCCACCAGCAGCTTTAGCACAGATACGCAGTATTTT.